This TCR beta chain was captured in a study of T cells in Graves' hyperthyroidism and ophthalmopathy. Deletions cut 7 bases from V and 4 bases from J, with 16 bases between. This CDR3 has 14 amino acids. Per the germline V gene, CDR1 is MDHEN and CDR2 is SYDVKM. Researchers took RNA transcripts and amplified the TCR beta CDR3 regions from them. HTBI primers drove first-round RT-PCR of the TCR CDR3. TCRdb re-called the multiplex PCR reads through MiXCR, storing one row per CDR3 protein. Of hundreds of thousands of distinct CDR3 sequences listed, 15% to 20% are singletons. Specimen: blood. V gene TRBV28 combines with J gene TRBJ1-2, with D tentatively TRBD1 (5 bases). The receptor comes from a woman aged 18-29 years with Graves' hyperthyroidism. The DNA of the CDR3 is TGTGCCAGCAATCCACAGACAGTTTCCTATGGCTACACCTTC. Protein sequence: CASNPQTVSYGYTF.